This T cell receptor beta chain is drawn from a study of cytomegalovirus exposure and HLA in healthy donors listed by TCRdb under 2017. As for the study more broadly: According to an earlier analysis of a few hundred of the donors, roughly 180 million T cells yielded 120 million or so unique TCR beta sequences and approximately 280 Gb of sequence data. An early release that covered some 640 HLA-typed donors contained around 330 gigabases of sequencing data and 80 million or so unique TCR sequences. The genetic ancestry cluster associated with self-reported Caucasian donors included 65% to 90% of the 300 to 400 genotyped donors. The aim of the study was to test whether cataloging public T cell receptors could identify signatures of past pathogen exposure. The T cell repertoires of roughly 660 subjects were profiled by immunosequencing and related to cytomegalovirus serostatus. A separate validation cohort of roughly 130 different subjects was used in addition to the 666-subject first cohort. High-throughput TCR immunosequencing, statistical association of individual TCRs with disease status, and machine learning were combined to predict cytomegalovirus infection status. To study patterns of TCR occurrence, a later analysis re-analyzed previously published TCR beta repertoires from 700 or so donors and added high-resolution HLA genotyping. The later analysis used no new phenotypic data to find candidate immune exposures, relying instead on TCR beta sequences and their occurrence across donors. An earlier analysis of approximately 580 of the donors used high-throughput TCR beta sequencing to judge whether each TCR beta V gene segment behaved as functional or pseudogenic. Donor age, sex, ethnicity and CMV serostatus were compiled together with the repertoire data. Genome-wide SNP genotypes for about 65% of the 666 donors were used in a later genetic analysis, which treated that subset as a discovery cohort. Every discovery cohort repertoire had been produced on one sequencing platform. Both class I and class II loci were covered by HLA typing, at four-digit resolution. The number of donors typed differed by locus, with about 629-630 for A, B, C, DRB1 and DQB1, 522 for DQA1, over 600 for DPA1, and roughly 450 for DPB1. About 5 DR-DQ haplotypes were handled as single units for association and clustering, since linkage in the cohort was strong. On average, over 200,000 unique TCR beta nucleotide sequences were sequenced per donor among 350 to 400 genotyped donors of the cohort, with 15% to 20% of those sequences being non-productive. General study outcomes and caveats: An earlier analysis of around 500 of the donors showed that most TCR beta V segments appeared in productive rearrangements either about 87% or about 30% of the time, which broadly matched IMGT annotations. An association between a missense DCLRE1C variant and V-gene and J-gene trimming of TCR beta chains was found in a later genetic analysis and replicated in an independent cohort. In a later analysis, the rate of TCR association differed among HLA loci, with DRB1 alleles having the most associated TCRs and HLA-C alleles having the fewest. When HLA alleles, especially DR and DQ, strongly co-occurred, TCR associations were difficult to assign to individual alleles. A few of the identified cytomegalovirus-associated TCR beta chains were confirmed in vitro to be specific for cytomegalovirus antigens. The presence/absence analyses assumed that sequencing depth was roughly uniform across donors, and that assumption may not be true. A later analysis associated around 16,000 TCR beta sequences with specific HLA alleles at a false discovery rate of 0.05. The authors suggested that the approach could potentially be extended to other disease states and immunological phenotypes. Compared with equally common non-associated chains, HLA-associated TCR beta chains in a later analysis were more clonally expanded and had lower generation probabilities. In a later analysis, several top co-occurrence clusters were reported to appear linked to parvovirus B19, influenza, CMV and Epstein-Barr virus. A total of 164 TCR beta chains were listed by the study as associated with cytomegalovirus. The sequencing pipeline was judged likely to have produced a cluster of highly shared sequence variants as a technical artifact. Only TCR beta chains were sequenced in this cohort, and the absence of alpha or paired-chain data limited detectable features. Because some donors lacked HLA typing at each locus, the association tests relied only on the typed subset. Most TCR sequences were seen in very few donors, while some public TCRs were found in many individuals. Because counts were too low, more than 15 rarely observed V segments, including chromosome 9 orphons, were left out of the earlier analysis of some 640 of the donors. Compared with the 666-donor mean, donors in an Asian-associated ancestry cluster had fewer N-insertions in productive TCRs, according to a later genetic analysis. Linkage disequilibrium might explain the correlated functional status among segregating V segments, but an unknown experimental factor could not be excluded. The only immune exposure information available for the cohort was CMV serostatus. A further reported finding was that TCR beta sequences accurately predicted the HLA-A and HLA-B alleles for most subjects in the first cohort. Cytomegalovirus status was reported to be diagnosed by the classifier with high specificity and sensitivity in both the original and validation cohorts. Most CMV-associated TCR beta chains appeared to be HLA-restricted in a later analysis, and the HLA associations seemed to be driven largely by CMV exposure.

In total, over 600 healthy bone marrow donors made up the cohort. Cohort members were all nominally healthy when sampled, although unrecorded immune exposures were likely present. The donor tested CMV seronegative and was one of the 352 seronegative cohort members. A peripheral blood sample was provided by each donor, and peripheral blood mononuclear cells were used for TCR beta sequencing. Genomic DNA extraction from the blood cell samples was performed with the Qiagen DNeasy Blood Extraction Kit. Libraries were made using the immunoSEQ multiplex PCR assay. A mixture of 60 forward primers for TCR Vbeta segments and 13 reverse primers for TCR Jbeta segments was used in the multiplex PCR. The CDR3 region of rearranged TCR beta genes was amplified from genomic DNA with a multiplex PCR assay. On the Illumina HiSeq System, the amplified TCR beta libraries were sequenced as 87-base-pair reads. As for the original processing: A later analysis counted 65 million to 90 million unique TCR beta chains across the roughly 700 repertoires, and 10 million to 12 million of these chains were shared by at least two donors. Raw reads were error-corrected and collapsed into unique sequences by a nearest-neighbor algorithm in which closely related sequences were merged to remove PCR and sequencing errors. CDR3 sequences were aligned to IMGT reference sequences to assign V, D and J gene segments. Each retained sequence needed at least a six-nucleotide match to both a V gene segment and a J gene segment. Rearrangements were classified as productive when the CDR3 lacked stop codons and remained in frame with V and J, and all other rearrangements were classified as non-productive. Following IMGT convention, CDR3 was defined as the stretch from the second conserved V-encoded cysteine to the conserved J-encoded phenylalanine. The earlier analysis of about 610 of the donors excluded sequences that lacked an unambiguous match to a single V gene segment. An earlier analysis of 587 of the donors called V segments functional above 56.7% productive rearrangements and segregating when the between-donor standard deviation exceeded 5%. To diagnose cytomegalovirus status from the catalog of TCR beta chain sequences, a statistical classification framework was built. A later analysis assigned V and J genes by comparing TCR nucleotide sequences with IMGT/GENE-DB human TR gene sequences. A later analysis assigned CDR3 sequences and most-parsimonious VDJ recombination scenarios with the TCRdist pipeline. A later analysis defined each TCR beta chain by its CDR3 amino acid sequence plus V-gene family, and excluded reads lacking a unique V-gene family. In a later analysis, 500 to 700 highly shared, low-generation-probability nucleotide sequences were removed to address suspected cross-contamination and a sequencing artifact. In a later analysis, a clonal expansion index was calculated for each public chain from normalized within-repertoire ranks of inferred template counts. A later analysis computed generation probabilities with a VDJ recombination model fitted to out-of-frame rearrangements, and checked the results against IGoR. In a later analysis, hypergeometric tests were used to score TCR-TCR, TCR-HLA and TCR-CMV co-occurrence, with a repertoire-size bias correction applied to TCR pairs. False discovery rates were estimated in a later analysis by permuting HLA or CMV assignments 20 times. A later analysis grouped co-occurring TCRs with DBSCAN, adding TCRdist sequence similarity when clustering within HLA-allele-positive subsets. Repertoires with fewer than 30,000 or more than 120,000 public chains, plus five repertoires with anomalous nucleotide sharing, were excluded from co-occurrence clustering. The source is immuneACCESS, and TCRdb retained only in-frame sequences with V and J called. Part of the clones is not carried over; for the studies checked, unresolved V genes explain less than half of this, and the remainder is unexplained. For V, J and clone size, that table is used; D and trimming come from the DNA. In all, the sample holds more than 95,000 clones, and approximately 70% of those were seen once. 3.2% of the sample is held by the ten biggest clonotypes.

As concerns this clone: Its cognate antigen has yet to be identified. No base qualities exist here, and no much larger clone lies one base off it.

The TCR comes from a man younger than 45 in good health and CMV-seronegative. Sequenced: PBMCs.

The nucleotide sequence reads as follows: TGTGCCAGCAGTTACTCACCTAGACAGGTTATGGATGGCTACACCTTC. Its translation is CASSYSPRQVMDGYTF. The chain joins TRBV6-6 to TRBJ1-2; D gene: possibly TRBD1, on 6 matching bases. The trim is 0 bases for V and 6 bases for J, with a gap of 17 bases between the germline ends. The germline V gene (reference sequence) gives CDR1 as MNHNY and CDR2 as SVGAGI. The CDR3 numbers 16 residues from cysteine through phenylalanine. Just CDR3 DNA is preserved here, 48 bases in frame from base 1.